This TCR beta chain was sequenced in a study of shared clonotypes between healthy human individuals (dated by TCRdb to 2020 to 2021). Context from the whole study: The cohort comprised a couple of women and a few men aged 18 to 49 years. For each donor, CD4 naive and CD4 memory were each run on three plates, CD8 naive on two plates, and CD8 memory on one plate. To estimate repertoire size and how much clonotype sharing occurs between individuals, the study deeply sequenced the blood TCR repertoires of about 5 healthy adults. Different laboratories and diverse techniques were used to prepare libraries and sequence TCR repertoires, to increase sequencing depth and limit assay-specific biases. Leukapheresis yielded between about 0.9 and 10 billion PBMCs per donor.

Using the deep immunoSEQ assay, TCR CDR3 regions were amplified from genomic DNA by multiplex PCR. Extracted genomic DNA from each cell subset was distributed evenly across all wells of several immunoSEQ 96-well plates, and each plate was treated as a replicate. For sorted subsets, roughly 200 ng of genomic DNA, equivalent to 25,000 to 35,000 T cell genomes, went into each replicate PCR. Purified libraries were quantified with a Qubit 3.0 fluorometer, sized on a Bioanalyzer 2100, and re-quantified with the KAPA Library Quantification kit. Each immunoSEQ 96-well plate was sequenced on its own single-read 150-cycle Illumina NextSeq 550 flow cell. The paper's processing steps were these. Because the immunoSEQ output included only junctional sequences and no quality scores, the filtering could not be the same as the filtering used for full-length reads. To assign V/J genes and CDR3, sequences were annotated using PyIR, a Python wrapper for IgBLAST v1.9, with IMGT germline references. Any read was removed if the V/J assignment was weak (E-value above 1e-6), the CDR3 was missing, or the read contained stop codons, out-of-frame junctions, or ambiguous translated residues. V3J clonotypes were defined by identical inferred V gene, J gene, and CDR3 amino acid sequence. To compute the percentage overlap between repertoires, the number of shared unique clonotypes was divided by the size of the smaller repertoire. Three approaches were used to assess repertoire richness: RTK rarefaction, the Chao1 estimator, and Recon v2.1 estimates of unobserved clonotypes. Generation probabilities were computed with OLGA for all TCRbeta clonotypes obtained by the gDNA method from several donors. Drawn from immuneACCESS, this table holds only the in-frame rearrangements with V and J called that TCRdb kept. Clones are partly lost; checked studies trace under half to an unresolved V gene and leave the rest unexplained. V, J and clone size were drawn from that table, and D and trimming were deduced from the DNA. The sample profile shows around 2.1 million clones; nearly 97% of them were found once. Of the sample, around 0.13% is held by the ten largest clones.

A remark on this clone: What this receptor recognizes is not known. Per-nucleotide qualities are absent, and no much larger clonotype sits a single base away.

What the work shows at the level of the full study, not this receptor alone: Across several donors, around 5% of naive CD4, 3% to 3.5% of naive CD8, about 2.3% of memory CD4, and over 0.35% of memory CD8 clonotypes were shared. Pairwise subsampling led to the expectation that sequencing depth would affect the degree of clonotype sharing among donors. Because the study included only a small number of donors, the genetic and exposure-history diversity represented was limited. Sampling was restricted to blood, and TCR repertoires in tissues likely differ from the TCR repertoires found in blood. Naive subsets generally had larger estimated clonotype richness than memory subsets. Rarefaction of sorted-subset datasets indicated incomplete sequencing despite the large sequencing depth. Compared with non-shared clonotypes, the clonotypes found in all four sorted-subset donors had higher generation probabilities.

Donors were healthy HIV-negative adults with no recently reported acute infections or vaccinations. Every donor was a Caucasian adult residing in Nashville, Tennessee, USA. Magnetic negative selection was used to enrich CD4+ T cells, after which naive cells were positively selected on CD45RA and the negative fraction became the memory subset. Blood was obtained by leukapheresis, after which PBMCs were separated by Ficoll-Histopaque density gradient centrifugation and cryopreserved in liquid nitrogen vapor phase. Analytical flow cytometry was used to check the purity and quantity of each magnetically sorted T cell population. From each sorted fraction, genomic DNA was isolated and quantified by UV absorbance on a Nanodrop 2000c. Between the V and J ends, shortened by 3 bases and 2 bases respectively, the junction contains 13 bases. The CDR3 holds 15 amino acids from the cysteine to the phenylalanine. Only the CDR3 region is kept as DNA, spanning 45 bases read in frame from base 1. CDR1 is given as LNHDA and CDR2 as SQIVND, both from the germline V gene (reference sequence).

The chain is made from TRBV19 and TRBJ1-2; the D gene identity is not certain. The receptor was derived from a man between 18 and 35 years old in good health. Source material: naive CD4+ T cells sorted from blood. The sample's cell subset or site label is to be understood as: CD45RA+ positively selected. The DNA sequence is TGTGCCAGTAGTATTCCATCGGAGGGAAACTATGGCTACACCTTC. It encodes CASSIPSEGNYGYTF.